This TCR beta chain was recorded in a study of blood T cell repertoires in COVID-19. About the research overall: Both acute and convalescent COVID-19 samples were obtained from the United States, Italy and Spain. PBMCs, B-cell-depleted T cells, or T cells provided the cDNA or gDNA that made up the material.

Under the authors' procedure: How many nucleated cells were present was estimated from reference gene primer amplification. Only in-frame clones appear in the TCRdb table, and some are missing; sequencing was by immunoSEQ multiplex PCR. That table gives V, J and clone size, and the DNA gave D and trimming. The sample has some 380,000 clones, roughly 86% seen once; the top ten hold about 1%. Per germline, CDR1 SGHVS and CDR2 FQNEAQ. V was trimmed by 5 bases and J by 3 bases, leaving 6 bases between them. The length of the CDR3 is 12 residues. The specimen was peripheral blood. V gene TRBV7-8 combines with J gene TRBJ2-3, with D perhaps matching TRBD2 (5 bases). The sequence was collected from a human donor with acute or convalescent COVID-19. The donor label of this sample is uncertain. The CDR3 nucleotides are TGTGCCAGCAGCCCGGGGACAGATACGCAGTATTTT. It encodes CASSPGTDTQYF. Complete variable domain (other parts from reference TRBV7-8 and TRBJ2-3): GAGVSQSPRYKVAKRGQDVALRCDPISGHVSLFWYQQALGQGPEFLTYFQNEAQLDKSGLPSDRFFAERPEGSVSTLKIQRTQQEDSAVYLCASSPGTDTQYFGPGTRLTVL.